This T cell receptor (beta chain) was captured by sequencing in a study of T cell repertoires in cytomegalovirus infection. With respect to this clonotype: Antigen unknown.

One entry per CDR3 protein, called by TCRdb with MiXCR from the reads. The data contain about 500,000 distinct CDR3 sequences, roughly a third of them seen just once; the ten biggest clones take up roughly 15%. Germline CDR1 and CDR2: KGHDR and SFDVKD. V dropped 5 bases and J dropped 6; count of bases not matched to a gene: 5. CDR3 length equals 15 residues. The sequence was collected from a human donor in good health (CMV status not recorded). Some clones in this sample may be carry-over from other donors' samples. V gene TRBV24-1 combines with J gene TRBJ2-1; the match to TRBD2 covers 11 bases. The sample was cultured PBMCs, taken from culture after CMV antigen stimulation. The CDR3 protein is CATSARLAGINEQFF. The DNA of the CDR3 is TGTGCCACCAGTGCCCGACTAGCGGGAATCAATGAGCAGTTCTTC.